The 29 T cell receptor beta chains in this list originate from one sample, sequenced in a study of technical replicates of blood from a few donors. This table comes from immunoSEQ multiplex PCR, and its TCRdb copy is limited to in-frame clones, with some not included. The sample carries about 85,000 clones, roughly 94% recorded once. Sequencing input: T cells isolated from PBMCs. The receptor set was obtained from a human donor in good health.

The CDR3 sequence: CASSLAHSGGGARETQYF. The CDR3, as DNA: TGTGCCAGCAGCTTAGCGCATTCGGGCGGGGGGGCCCGGGAGACCCAGTACTTC. The chain uses TRBV7-8 and TRBJ2-5; TRBD2 matches at 9 bases. This CDR3 contains 18 residues. Germline V gene sequence: CDR1 SGHVS, CDR2 FQNEAQ. The trim removed 0 bases at V and 5 bases at J, leaving 13 bases unmatched.

V and J are TRBV7-9 and TRBJ2-7, with 7 bases that match TRBD1. CDR3 length equals 15 residues. V shed 5 bases, J shed 3 bases, and the junction held 10 bases outside the gene matches. CDR1 and CDR2 from the germline V gene are SEHNR and FQNEAQ (reference sequence). The CDR3 sequence: CASSPTGVFVYEQYF. The CDR3 bases are TGTGCCAGCAGCCCCACAGGGGTATTTGTCTACGAGCAGTACTTC. The full variable domain, with the rest looked up from reference TRBV7-9 and TRBJ2-7, is DTGVSQNPRHKITKRGQNVTFRCDPISEHNRLYWYRQTLGQGPEFLTYFQNEAQLEKSRLLSDRFSAERPKGSFSTLEIQRTEQGDSAMYLCASSPTGVFVYEQYFGPGTRLTVT.

V is TRBV9 and J is TRBJ2-3, with TRBD2 as a possible D gene (6 bases). Germline CDR1 SGDLS, CDR2 YYNGEE. The CDR3 sequence is 15 residues long. V shed 6 bases and J shed 3 bases, with 17 bases lying between them. The CDR3 is CASNPTSRGTDTQYF. In DNA, the CDR3 is TGTGCCAGCAATCCAACTAGCCGGGGTACAGATACGCAGTATTTT. The entire variable domain, with the rest obtained from reference TRBV9 and TRBJ2-3, is as follows: DSGVTQTPKHLITATGQRVTLRCSPRSGDLSVYWYQQSLDQGLQFLIQYYNGEERAKGNILERFSAQQFPDLHSELNLSSLELGDSALYFCASNPTSRGTDTQYFGPGTRLTVL.

This chain uses TRBV9 with TRBJ2-7; TRBD2 matches at 8 bases. After removal of 0 bases from V and 5 bases from J, the junction contained 7 bases not matched to a gene. Germline V gene data show CDR1 as SGDLS and CDR2 as YYNGEE. This CDR3 is built from 15 residues. CDR3: CASSVGRAGGDEQYF. For the CDR3, the DNA is TGTGCCAGCAGCGTAGGGAGGGCGGGAGGCGACGAGCAGTACTTC.

The CDR3 nucleotides read TGTGCCAGCGGGACAGGGTCCTACGAGCAGTACTTC. It encodes CASGTGSYEQYF. The V call is TRBV2, the J call TRBJ2-7; 9 bases match TRBD1. V dropped 8 bases and J dropped 1; count of bases not matched to a gene: 0. CDR1 and CDR2 (germline): SNHLY, FYNNEI. The CDR3 sequence is 12 residues long.

The V gene is TRBV10-1, the J gene TRBJ2-4; maybe TRBD2 (6 bases). V was trimmed by 0 bases and J by 1 base, leaving 13 bases between them. The CDR3 runs 17 residues. CDR1 and CDR2 from the germline V gene are WNHNN and SYGVQD (reference sequence). The CDR3 region is CASSESGGVKAKNIQYF. The CDR3 DNA reads as TGCGCCAGCAGTGAGTCCGGCGGGGTCAAGGCCAAAAACATTCAGTACTTC.

The sample holds one count of this clone. The genes are TRBV6-5 and TRBJ1-2; D gene ambiguous. Between the trimmed V and J ends, which lost 4 bases and 0 bases, there was a span of 15 bases. CDR1 is MNHEY, CDR2 SVGAGI, per germline. There are 16 residues in the CDR3. CDR3 sequence (DNA): TGTGCCAGCAGTTCCCCTTACATGAAAGCTAACTATGGCTACACCTTC. Protein: CASSSPYMKANYGYTF.

V and J are TRBV15 and TRBJ1-1; 7 nucleotides match TRBD1. The CDR3 contains 14 residues. Looked up from germline, CDR1 is LNHNV and CDR2 is YYDKDF (reference sequence). The trim removed 4 bases at V and 1 base at J, leaving 3 bases unmatched. CDR3 amino acids: CATSINRGNTEAFF. CDR3 sequence (DNA): TGTGCCACCAGCATAAACAGGGGGAACACTGAAGCTTTCTTT.

V and J are TRBV27 and TRBJ2-3; 7 bases align to TRBD2. This CDR3 comprises 19 residues. Trimming at V came to 5 bases and at J to 4 bases, leaving 21 bases not matched to a gene. Per germline, CDR1 MNHEY and CDR2 SMNVEV (reference sequence). The CDR3 is CASSTIPIGRGGPSDTQYF. CDR3 bases: TGTGCCAGCAGTACCATCCCCATCGGGCGCGGGGGACCCTCAGATACGCAGTATTTT.

The chain has TRBV18 and TRBJ2-5, with a tentative D call TRBD2 (6 bases). Trimming stripped 6 bases from V and 0 bases from J, with 17 bases between. The CDR3 is made up of 16 amino acids. CDR1 is KGHSH and CDR2 is LQKENI in the germline V gene. The chain's CDR3 is CASSLAAGSYQETQYF. The CDR3 nucleotides are TGTGCCAGCTCCTTAGCAGCGGGCTCGTACCAAGAGACCCAGTACTTC.

The rearrangement joins TRBV19 to TRBJ2-2; D might be TRBD1 (6 bases). V lost 3 bases and J 6 bases, leaving 14 bases between the germline ends. Germline V gene sequence: CDR1 LNHDA, CDR2 SQIVND (reference sequence). The CDR3 loop spans 15 amino acids. CDR3 region: CASSIPGVLAGELFF. CDR3 coding DNA: TGTGCCAGTAGTATCCCAGGGGTGTTGGCCGGGGAGCTGTTTTTT.

The chain links TRBV2 to TRBJ2-5; 7 bases align to TRBD2. Trimming took 6 bases from V and 4 from J; bases not matched to a gene: 5. Germline V gene sequence: CDR1 SNHLY, CDR2 FYNNEI. This CDR3 is built from 13 residues. The CDR3 DNA reads TGTGCCAGCAGCCTAGGACTAGGAGAGACCCAGTACTTC. Protein sequence: CASSLGLGETQYF.

This chain links TRBV27 with TRBJ2-5; D ambiguous. Germline CDR1 is MNHEY and CDR2 is SMNVEV (reference sequence). The CDR3 is 15 amino acids. The germline V and J ends were trimmed by 5 bases and 0 bases, with 13 bases remaining between them. The CDR3 nucleotides read TGTGCCAGCAGTCCCACACCCTCTCACCAAGAGACCCAGTACTTC. This codes for CASSPTPSHQETQYF.

For the CDR3, the DNA is TGCGCCAGCAGCTTGGCGTGGAGTCATGAGCAGTTCTTC. Translating it yields CASSLAWSHEQFF. The chain uses TRBV5-1 and TRBJ2-1; D remains ambiguous. The CDR3 is 13 residues long. Per germline, CDR1 SGHRS and CDR2 YFSETQ. The germline V and J ends were trimmed by 0 bases and 8 bases, with 9 bases remaining between them.

J is TRBJ2-2 and V is TRBV6-6; 7 bases map to TRBD1. Germline CDR1 is MNHNY and CDR2 is SVGAGI (reference sequence). The CDR3 runs 15 residues. The ends lost 2 bases at V and 2 bases at J; junction bases unmatched: 2. CDR3 coding DNA: TGTGCCAGCAGTTACGGGACAGAAAACACCGGGGAGCTGTTTTTT. Its protein is CASSYGTENTGELFF.

The V gene is TRBV14, the J gene TRBJ2-7, with D maybe TRBD2 (5 bases). The germline V gene encodes CDR1 SGHDN and CDR2 FVKESK. The CDR3 extends over 15 amino acids. The V gene lost 4 bases and the J gene lost 6 bases, with 19 bases spanning the gap. CDR3 DNA: TGTGCCAGCAGCCGCGAACTAGTACTGATCCCCGAGCAGTACTTC. As protein: CASSRELVLIPEQYF.

The chain has TRBV19 and TRBJ2-5; D perhaps matches TRBD1 (7 bases). The CDR3 runs to 15 residues. V was pared by 6 bases and J by 3 bases, with 17 bases between. Germline V gives CDR1 LNHDA, CDR2 SQIVND (reference sequence). The CDR3 DNA reads as TGTGCCAGTAGCACATGGAGGGGGACAGAAGAGACCCAGTACTTC. Encoded protein: CASSTWRGTEETQYF.

This chain joins TRBV7-9 and TRBJ2-7; maybe TRBD1 (6 bases). The CDR3 consists of 15 residues. The V gene lost 4 bases and the J gene lost 2 bases, with 15 bases spanning the gap. Germline V gene sequence: CDR1 SEHNR, CDR2 FQNEAQ (reference sequence). The CDR3: CASSSFWTDTYEQYF. CDR3 DNA: TGTGCCAGCAGCTCGTTTTGGACAGATACCTACGAGCAGTACTTC.

This chain links TRBV11-2 with TRBJ2-7; TRBD2 matches at 9 bases. Germline CDR1 SGHAT, CDR2 FQNNGV. The CDR3 totals 17 residues. V dropped 4 bases and J dropped 9; count of bases not matched to a gene: 19. CDR3 sequence reads: CASSSNPALAGSLGQYF. CDR3 sequence (DNA): TGTGCCAGCAGCTCCAACCCTGCCCTAGCGGGATCGTTGGGGCAGTACTTC.

The rearrangement joins TRBV4-1 to TRBJ1-5; 7 bases agree with TRBD1. The CDR3 is 15 residues long. V gave up 1 base and J gave up 3 bases; unmatched junction bases: 3. Germline CDR1 reads MGHRA; CDR2 reads YSYEKL. DNA for the CDR3: TGCGCCAGCAGCCAAGTCACAGGGGACAATCAGCCCCAGCATTTT. Translating it yields CASSQVTGDNQPQHF.

This clone was detected once. The rearrangement links TRBV6-5 to TRBJ1-1; possible D gene TRBD1, 5 bases. The CDR3 runs 12 residues. CDR1 and CDR2 (germline): MNHEY, SVGAGI. With 6 bases removed from V and 10 bases from J, the gap between germline ends came to 15 bases. This CDR3 reads CASSLRGARAFF. CDR3 sequence (DNA): TGTGCCAGCAGCCTACGCGGGGCCCGAGCTTTCTTT.

The chain employs TRBV25-1 and TRBJ1-5, with D unresolved. Germline CDR1 and CDR2: MGHDK and SYGVNS. This CDR3 is 12 amino acids long. V dropped 3 bases and J dropped 9 bases, with 9 bases sitting between them. The CDR3 DNA sequence: TGTGCCAGCAGTGAGGGCGCAGGGCCCCAGCATTTT. Its translation: CASSEGAGPQHF.

The J gene is TRBJ1-2, the V gene TRBV2, with a tentative D call TRBD1 (6 bases). The CDR3 is 13 residues long. Germline assignment: CDR1 SNHLY and CDR2 FYNNEI. The V end lost 4 bases, the J end lost 6 bases, and 12 bases lay between the germline ends. The CDR3 sequence is CASSVNRDHGYTF. In nucleotides, the CDR3 is TGTGCCAGCAGTGTGAACAGGGACCATGGCTACACCTTC.

The chain is built from TRBV6-1 and TRBJ2-1, with D perhaps matching TRBD2 (5 bases). Trimming stripped 4 bases from V and 2 bases from J, with 6 bases between. Germline CDR1 MNHNS, CDR2 SASEGT. This CDR3 has 13 amino acids. The CDR3 sequence: CASSAGTYNEQFF. CDR3 sequence (DNA): TGTGCCAGCAGTGCCGGGACCTACAATGAGCAGTTCTTC.

The V gene is TRBV29-1, the J gene TRBJ1-5, with D tentatively TRBD1 (5 bases). Germline CDR1 is SQVTM and CDR2 is ANQGSEA. This CDR3 has 13 residues. Trimming stripped 3 bases from V and 1 base from J, with 7 bases between. In DNA, the CDR3 is TGCAGCGTTGAGGGGGGGAGCAATCAGCCCCAGCATTTT. Translated: CSVEGGSNQPQHF.

The V call is TRBV7-2, the J call TRBJ2-2, with a tentative D call TRBD2 (5 bases). Germline loops: CDR1 SGHTA, CDR2 FQGNSA. V was cut by 8 bases and J by 7 bases, with 23 bases left in between. This CDR3 comprises 16 residues. CDR3 region: CASYGSDYPFGGELFF. For the CDR3, the DNA is TGTGCCAGCTATGGGAGTGACTATCCATTTGGCGGGGAGCTGTTTTTT.

V and J are TRBV4-1 and TRBJ2-7; 8 bases map to TRBD1. Looked up from germline, CDR1 is MGHRA and CDR2 is YSYEKL. The V gene end was trimmed by 4 bases and the J gene end by 7 bases; junction bases not matched to a gene: 9. There are 14 residues in the CDR3. This chain's CDR3 is CASSPGQGGKEQYF. CDR3 nucleotide sequence: TGCGCCAGCAGCCCCGGACAGGGAGGAAAAGAGCAGTACTTC.

This rearrangement joins TRBV6-6 to TRBJ2-1; D perhaps matches TRBD2 (5 bases). V was pared by 4 bases and J by 7 bases, with 14 bases between. The CDR3 totals 14 residues. The germline V gene encodes CDR1 MNHNY and CDR2 SVGAGI (reference sequence). As DNA, the CDR3 is TGTGCCAGCAGTTCGACGGGGAGAGTTAATGAGCAGTTCTTC. Translated: CASSSTGRVNEQFF.

The chain is built from TRBV5-1 and TRBJ2-3; TRBD2 matches at 7 bases. This CDR3 region has 16 residues. Looked up from germline, CDR1 is SGHRS and CDR2 is YFSETQ. V shed 2 bases, J shed 3 bases, and the junction held 9 bases outside the gene matches. The CDR3 sequence is CASSLWLAERTDTQYF. CDR3 in DNA: TGCGCCAGCAGCTTATGGCTAGCGGAAAGAACAGATACGCAGTATTTT.